This T cell receptor (beta chain) is drawn from a study of T-cell reconstitution after alpha-beta-depleted transplantation in children. The TCRbeta library was prepared with unique molecular identifiers. TCRdb fed the PCR reads into MiXCR, producing one record per CDR3 protein. Seen here are approximately 510,000 distinct CDR3 sequences, about 17% observed once, and the top ten hold roughly 3.3%. Source: PBMCs from the stem cell graft donor, taken from the stem cell graft. This clonotype was sampled from a human donor who donated a stem cell graft to a child with acute lymphoblastic leukemia.

CDR3 sequence reads: CASSLGQGVSTEAFF. In DNA, the CDR3 is TGTGCCAGCAGCCTAGGACAGGGGGTGAGCACTGAAGCTTTCTTT. The J gene is TRBJ1-1, the V gene TRBV7-9, with TRBD1 matching over 10 bases. V shed 5 bases and J 4 bases; nucleotides not matched to a gene: 7. Germline CDR1 is SEHNR and CDR2 is FQNEAQ (reference sequence). CDR3 length: 15 residues.